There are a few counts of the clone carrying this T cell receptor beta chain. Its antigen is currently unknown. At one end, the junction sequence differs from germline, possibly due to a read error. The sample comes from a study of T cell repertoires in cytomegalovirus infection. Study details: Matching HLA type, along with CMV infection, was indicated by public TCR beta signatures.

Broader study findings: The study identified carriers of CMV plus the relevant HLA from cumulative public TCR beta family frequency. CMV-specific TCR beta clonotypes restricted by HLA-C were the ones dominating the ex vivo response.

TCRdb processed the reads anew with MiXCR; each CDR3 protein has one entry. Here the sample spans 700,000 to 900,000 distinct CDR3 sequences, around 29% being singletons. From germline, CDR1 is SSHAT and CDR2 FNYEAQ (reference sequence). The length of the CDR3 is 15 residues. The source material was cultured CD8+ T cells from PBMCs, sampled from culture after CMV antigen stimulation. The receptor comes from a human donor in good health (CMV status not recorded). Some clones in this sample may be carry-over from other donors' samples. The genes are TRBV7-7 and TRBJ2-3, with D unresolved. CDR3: CASSHSLAPTDTQYF. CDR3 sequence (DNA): TGTGCTAGCAGCCACTCGTTGGCGCCTACAGATACGCAGTATTTT. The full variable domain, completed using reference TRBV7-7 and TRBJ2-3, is GAGVSQSPRYKVTKRGQDVTLRCDPISSHATLYWYQQALGQGPEFLTYFNYEAQPDKSGLPSDRFSAERPEGSISTLTIQRTEQRDSAMYRCASSHSLAPTDTQYFGPGTRLTVL.